The clone carrying this T cell receptor (beta chain) was counted between two and nine times. CDR1 and CDR2 (germline): MNHEY, SVGAGI. The ends lost 10 bases at V and 6 bases at J; junction bases unmatched: 8. The CDR3 covers 12 residues. The data were obtained in a study of blood T cell repertoires in COVID-19. The overall study: Sites in the United States, Italy and Spain provided acute and convalescent COVID-19 samples.

Authors' data handling: Estimation of nucleated cell counts relied on the amplification of reference gene primers. Some clones are missing from TCRdb's copy, which holds only in-frame ones; the method was immunoSEQ multiplex PCR. V and J calls and clone size are as listed in that table; D and trimming were resolved from the DNA. The repertoire holds 150,000 to 200,000 clones, 79% seen once, with under 7% in the top ten. While infection was still active, Seattle patients were enrolled and then followed longitudinally. Sequenced material: peripheral blood. This chain joins TRBV6-5 and TRBJ2-7, with TRBD1 identical over 8 bases. This TCR was recovered from a woman between 40 and 55 years old with COVID-19, enrolled during active disease. In DNA, the CDR3 is TGTGCCACCTGGGACAGGAGAAGCGAGCAGTACTTC. Its protein product is CATWDRRSEQYF.